Shown below are 4 T cell receptor beta chains from a single sample sequenced in a study of cytomegalovirus exposure and HLA in healthy donors. Vbeta (60) and Jbeta (13) primers were used in the PCR. Generated by immunoSEQ multiplex PCR, the TCRdb table keeps only in-frame clones and is missing some. The sample yields 120,000 to 150,000 clones, approximately 83% seen once. The sequenced sample consisted of PBMCs. The receptors were gathered from a woman in her thirties or forties in good health and CMV-seronegative.

The chain is built from TRBV4-2 and TRBJ2-3; 8 bases are shared with TRBD2. The CDR3 consists of 18 residues. V trimming: 0 bases; J trimming: 0 bases; junction bases outside the gene matches: 8. The V gene's germline CDR1 is LGHNA and CDR2 YNFKEQ. Written as DNA, the CDR3 is TGTGCCAGCAGCCAAGATCTCGCGGGGGGCCCCAGCACAGATACGCAGTATTTT. Protein sequence: CASSQDLAGGPSTDTQYF.

The rearrangement links TRBV5-5 to TRBJ1-5; D is perhaps TRBD1 (5 bases). The V end lost 2 bases, the J end lost 2 bases, and 8 bases lay between the germline ends. CDR1 and CDR2 from the germline V gene are SGHKS and YYEKEE (reference sequence). The CDR3 covers 14 residues. The CDR3 loop reads CASSFLGRNQPQHF. The CDR3 DNA reads TGTGCCAGCAGCTTTCTGGGGCGCAATCAGCCCCAGCATTTT.

A few counts support this clone. The rearrangement uses TRBV5-6 and TRBJ1-2; 7 bases are shared with TRBD1. The germline CDR1 and CDR2 sequences are SGHDT and YYEEEE. The J segment lost 5 bases and the V segment lost 4 bases, leaving 8 bases of the junction unmatched. The CDR3 extends over 14 amino acids. Here the CDR3 reads CASSGGTDTYGYTF. The CDR3 DNA reads TGTGCCAGCAGCGGCGGGACAGACACTTATGGCTACACCTTC.

This chain connects TRBV30 to TRBJ2-7; possibly TRBD2 for D (6 bases). Germline assignment: CDR1 GTSNPN and CDR2 SVGIG (reference sequence). V was cut by 7 bases and J by 2 bases, with 15 bases left in between. The CDR3 is 13 residues long. The CDR3 is CASAASAAYEQYF. The CDR3 region has the DNA TGTGCCTCAGCAGCTAGCGCGGCCTACGAGCAGTACTTC.